The 31 T cell receptor beta chains given below trace back to one sample, sequenced in a study of radiotherapy plus CTLA-4 blockade in lung cancer. Using immunoSEQ multiplex PCR, the repertoire was profiled, and TCRdb retains in-frame clones only, with some absent. The sample lists about 68,000 clones; roughly 78% were seen once. The material sequenced was peripheral blood, taken from a patient treated with radiotherapy plus ipilimumab. These receptors came from a human donor with non-small cell lung cancer who had a complete response to radiotherapy plus ipilimumab.

This clone has only one observation. The chain links TRBV28 to TRBJ1-3, with D uncertain. CDR3 length: 16 residues. Germline lookup yields CDR1 MDHEN and CDR2 SYDVKM. V dropped 2 bases and J dropped 0 bases, with 11 bases sitting between them. The CDR3 bases are TGTGCCAGCAGTTTAGTGACCGGCAGCTCTGGAAACACCATATATTTT. Translation gives CASSLVTGSSGNTIYF.

The chain uses TRBV15 and TRBJ1-2, with D perhaps matching TRBD1 (6 bases). Germline CDR1 and CDR2: LNHNV and YYDKDF (reference sequence). The CDR3 loop spans 15 amino acids. The V end was cut by 3 bases, the J end by 0 bases, with 11 bases between. The CDR3 DNA sequence: TGTGCCACCAGCAGGGGGGGCAGTTCTAACTATGGCTACACCTTC. It yields the protein CATSRGGSSNYGYTF.

The V call is TRBV9, the J call TRBJ2-7, with D maybe TRBD2 (5 bases). The germline V gene has CDR1 SGDLS and CDR2 YYNGEE. The CDR3 loop spans 12 amino acids. V lost 7 bases and J lost 2, with 10 bases in between. CDR3: CASLTRTYEQYV. As DNA, the CDR3 is TGTGCCAGCCTAACTAGGACCTACGAGCAGTACGTC.

The chain joins TRBV12-5 to TRBJ1-2, with D possibly TRBD1 on 6 matching bases. The germline V gene has CDR1 LGHNT and CDR2 FRNRAP. The CDR3 has 14 amino acids. V was pared by 7 bases and J by 10 bases, with 22 bases between. CDR3 in DNA: TGTGCTAGTGCCCCAGGACAGCCAACTGAAGTCTACACCTTC. It is translated as CASAPGQPTEVYTF.

The chain employs TRBV6-5 and TRBJ1-2, with 10 nucleotides matching TRBD1. J lost 8 bases, V lost 4 bases, and 7 bases had no gene match. This CDR3 spans 14 amino acids. Per the germline V gene, CDR1 is MNHEY and CDR2 is SVGAGI. CDR3 sequence: CASSSTRTGGGYTF. In DNA form, the CDR3 reads TGTGCCAGCAGTTCGACTCGGACAGGGGGAGGCTACACCTTC.

The chain links TRBV9 to TRBJ1-2, with D unresolved. Germline V gene sequence: CDR1 SGDLS, CDR2 YYNGEE. Trimming removed 4 bases at V and 0 bases at J, with 16 bases between. The CDR3 is made up of 16 amino acids. CDR3 residues: CASSLGPHVSNYGYTF. DNA of the CDR3: TGTGCCAGCAGCTTAGGACCGCACGTTTCTAACTATGGCTACACCTTC.

This clone occurred a few times. The same CDR3 is also encoded by other DNA sequences in this sample. The genes are TRBV15 and TRBJ1-1; no firm D call. Germline V gives CDR1 LNHNV, CDR2 YYDKDF (reference sequence). Between the trimmed V and J ends, which lost 0 bases and 5 bases, there was a span of 4 bases. The CDR3 length is 12 residues. The CDR3 coding sequence is TGTGCCACCAGCAGAGATCAGACTGAAGCTTTCTTT. The encoded protein is CATSRDQTEAFF.

The chain recombines TRBV18 with TRBJ2-6; D might be TRBD2 (6 bases). Trimming stripped 5 bases from V and 4 bases from J, with 24 bases between. The V gene's germline CDR1 is KGHSH and CDR2 LQKENI. This CDR3 spans 19 amino acids. CDR3: CASSRTERARFSGANVLTF. CDR3 coding DNA: TGTGCCAGCTCAAGGACGGAGCGGGCCAGGTTTTCGGGGGCCAACGTCCTGACTTTC.

This clone appeared a single time. The V gene is TRBV9, the J gene TRBJ2-1, with 7 bases aligning to TRBD2. Trimming at V came to 3 bases and at J to 4 bases, leaving 10 bases not matched to a gene. Germline-derived CDR1 and CDR2 are SGDLS and YYNGEE. The CDR3 totals 16 residues. CDR3 sequence reads: CASSATASGGYNEQFF. The CDR3 DNA is TGTGCCAGCAGCGCTACAGCTAGCGGAGGATACAATGAGCAGTTCTTC.

The chain couples TRBV9 to TRBJ2-1, with 9 bases identical to TRBD2. Trimming at V came to 3 bases and at J to 1 base, leaving 5 bases not matched to a gene. The germline CDR1 and CDR2 sequences are SGDLS and YYNGEE. CDR3 length: 16 amino acids. The chain's CDR3 is CASSAQAGGSYNEQFF. The DNA for the CDR3 is TGTGCCAGCAGCGCACAAGCGGGGGGATCCTACAATGAGCAGTTCTTC.

CDR3 nucleotides: TGTGCCAGTAGTTCTAGCGGGACAACTGGAAACACCATATATTTT. It is translated as CASSSSGTTGNTIYF. V is TRBV19 and J is TRBJ1-3, with a weak D call TRBD1 (6 bases). V shed 5 bases and J shed 2 bases, with 13 bases lying between them. The germline CDR1 and CDR2 sequences are LNHDA and SQIVND (reference sequence). CDR3 length equals 15 residues.

The CDR3 loop reads CASSSTPGFEKLFF. CDR3 in DNA: TGTGCCAGCAGTTCCACCCCAGGGTTTGAAAAACTGTTTTTT. The chain combines TRBV27 with TRBJ1-4; maybe TRBD1 (5 bases). The V gene's germline CDR1 is MNHEY and CDR2 SMNVEV (reference sequence). There are 14 residues in the CDR3. Trimming stripped 4 bases from V and 7 bases from J, with 13 bases between.

This clone was recorded once. The CDR3 here is CASSSSTNRRTDTQYF. CDR3 DNA: TGTGCCAGCAGCTCCAGCACGAACCGTCGCACAGATACGCAGTATTTT. The chain links TRBV7-2 to TRBJ2-3; D not resolved. The CDR3 is 16 amino acids. The ends were cut back, 4 bases at V and 1 base at J, with 15 bases in the middle. Germline V gene sequence: CDR1 SGHTA, CDR2 FQGNSA.

The chain joins TRBV11-3 to TRBJ2-1; a weak D match, TRBD2 (6 bases). V gave up 6 bases and J gave up 6 bases, with 18 bases separating them. This CDR3 contains 15 residues. CDR1 is SGHNT, CDR2 YENEEA, per germline. The CDR3 here is CASSHYLAGLNEQFF. CDR3 nucleotides: TGTGCCAGCAGTCACTACCTTGCGGGACTCAATGAGCAGTTCTTC.

This chain connects TRBV6-1 to TRBJ2-1; either TRBD1 or TRBD2 may supply D (5 bases each). The CDR3 is 13 residues long. Per germline, CDR1 MNHNS and CDR2 SASEGT. V lost 8 bases to trimming and J lost 9 bases, with 17 bases between them. CDR3 sequence: CASGMGDATEQFF. CDR3 DNA sequence: TGTGCCAGCGGAATGGGGGACGCAACTGAGCAGTTCTTC.

V is TRBV18 and J is TRBJ1-1; 9 bases align to TRBD1. V shed 3 bases, J shed 4 bases, and the junction held 3 bases outside the gene matches. The length of the CDR3 is 14 residues. The germline V gene encodes CDR1 KGHSH and CDR2 LQKENI. The CDR3 DNA sequence: TGTGCCAGCTCACCCGGGACAGGGTTCACTGAAGCTTTCTTT. Residues: CASSPGTGFTEAFF.

The rearrangement links TRBV18 to TRBJ2-5; D is perhaps TRBD2 (6 bases). With 3 bases removed from V and 5 bases from J, the gap between germline ends came to 16 bases. Looked up from germline, CDR1 is KGHSH and CDR2 is LQKENI. CDR3 length: 15 amino acids. The CDR3 protein is CASSPQREDGETQYF. The CDR3 region has the DNA TGTGCCAGCTCACCCCAGAGGGAGGATGGGGAGACCCAGTACTTC.

The rearrangement joins TRBV4-3 to TRBJ2-3; the D gene could be TRBD1 or TRBD2 (6 bases each). The CDR3 sequence is 17 residues long. V dropped 0 bases and J dropped 3 bases, with 16 bases sitting between them. Germline CDR1 LGHNA, CDR2 YSLEER. In DNA form, the CDR3 reads TGCGCCAGCAGCCAAGACGAGGGGGGAAGACTGACAGATACGCAGTATTTT. Protein product: CASSQDEGGRLTDTQYF.

V usage is TRBV9 and J usage is TRBJ1-3; D unclear. Germline V gene data show CDR1 as SGDLS and CDR2 as YYNGEE. This CDR3 region has 14 residues. Trimming pared 0 bases from V and 2 bases from J, leaving 6 bases between. CDR3 in DNA: TGTGCCAGCAGCGTAGACTCAGCTGGAAACACCATATATTTT. It is translated as CASSVDSAGNTIYF.

In nucleotides, the CDR3 is TGTGCCAGCAGCTTCAGGGGGTGGGGTGAGCAGTTCTTC. It is translated as CASSFRGWGEQFF. The rearrangement uses TRBV7-2 and TRBJ2-1; 7 bases agree with TRBD1. CDR1 is SGHTA and CDR2 is FQGNSA in the germline V gene. The CDR3 consists of 13 residues. The V segment lost 3 bases and the J segment 9 bases; nucleotides outside the gene matches: 5.

The chain uses TRBV5-1 and TRBJ2-1; 10 positions match TRBD1. The germline V gene encodes CDR1 SGHRS and CDR2 YFSETQ. The CDR3 has 15 residues. V was clipped by 3 bases and J by 6 bases; unmatched bases: 6. The DNA for the CDR3 is TGCGCCAGCAGCTCCTACGGGACAGGGGTCAATGAGCAGTTCTTC. Its protein is CASSSYGTGVNEQFF. The whole variable domain, filled in from reference TRBV5-1 and TRBJ2-1, reads KAGVTQTPRYLIKTRGQQVTLSCSPISGHRSVSWYQQTPGQGLQFLFEYFSETQRNKGNFPGRFSGRQFSNSRSEMNVSTLELGDSALYLCASSSYGTGVNEQFFGPGTRLTVL.

This chain links TRBV7-6 with TRBJ2-3; D is possibly TRBD1 (5 bases). The length of the CDR3 is 17 residues. Germline CDR1 is SGHVS and CDR2 is FNYEAQ. V was cut by 0 bases and J by 0 bases, with 13 bases left in between. The CDR3 region is CASSLAGAKTSTDTQYF. The CDR3 DNA reads as TGTGCCAGCAGCTTAGCAGGGGCCAAGACTAGCACAGATACGCAGTATTTT.

V usage is TRBV25-1 and J usage is TRBJ2-1, with 14 nucleotides matching TRBD2. With 10 bases clipped from V and 9 bases from J, the junction kept 8 bases outside the gene matches. Germline V gene sequence: CDR1 MGHDK, CDR2 SYGVNS. This CDR3 region has 14 residues. The CDR3 sequence is CAIEGTSGSIEQFF. The DNA for the CDR3 is TGTGCCATCGAAGGGACTAGCGGGAGTATTGAGCAGTTCTTC.

This sequence joins TRBV4-3 and TRBJ1-2, with 8 bases identical to TRBD1. Germline values: CDR1 LGHNA, CDR2 YSLEER. This CDR3 comprises 17 residues. V lost 0 bases, J lost 6 bases, and 12 bases stayed unmatched. The CDR3: CASSQDRARTGWDGYTF. The CDR3 DNA reads TGCGCCAGCAGCCAAGATCGGGCAAGGACAGGGTGGGATGGCTACACCTTC.

J is TRBJ1-5 and V is TRBV5-4; D is ambiguous. This CDR3 has 13 residues. Trimming took 0 bases from V and 1 from J, leaving 2 bases between them. Germline CDR1 is SGHNT and CDR2 is YYREEE (reference sequence). CDR3 nucleotides: TGTGCCAGCAGCTTGGACAGCAATCAGCCCCAGCATTTT. Its protein product is CASSLDSNQPQHF.

The genes are TRBV19 and TRBJ2-7, with D possibly TRBD1 on 5 matching bases. V lost 1 base and J 3 bases, leaving 7 bases between the germline ends. Per the germline V gene, CDR1 is LNHDA and CDR2 is SQIVND (reference sequence). CDR3 length equals 13 residues. The CDR3 sequence is CASSIGQGYEQYV. DNA for the CDR3: TGTGCCAGTAGTATAGGCCAGGGCTACGAGCAGTACGTC.

The chain has TRBV15 and TRBJ2-1; no reliable D call. V lost 3 bases and J lost 7, with 10 bases in between. Germline V gene lookup returns CDR1 LNHNV and CDR2 YYDKDF (reference sequence). The CDR3 length is 13 residues. This CDR3 is CATSSSLVNEQFF. CDR3 sequence (DNA): TGTGCCACCAGCAGCTCTCTTGTGAATGAGCAGTTCTTC. Variable domain in full (rest from reference TRBV15 and TRBJ2-1): DAMVIQNPRYQVTQFGKPVTLSCSQTLNHNVMYWYQQKSSQAPKLLFHYYDKDFNNEADTPDNFQSRRPNTSFCFLDIRSPGLGDTAMYLCATSSSLVNEQFFGPGTRLTVL.

The V and J genes are TRBV29-1 and TRBJ1-1, with TRBD1 matching 8 bases. The CDR3 is 13 residues long. V shed 1 base, J shed 9 bases, and the junction held 7 bases outside the gene matches. Looked up from germline, CDR1 is SQVTM and CDR2 is ANQGSEA. CDR3 sequence: CSVEVGTGWQAFF. DNA of the CDR3: TGCAGCGTTGAAGTCGGGACAGGATGGCAAGCTTTCTTT. Full variable domain (rest looked up from reference TRBV29-1 and TRBJ1-1): SAVISQKPSRDICQRGTSLTIQCQVDSQVTMMFWYRQQPGQSLTLIATANQGSEATYESGFVIDKFPISRPNLTFSTLTVSNMSPEDSSIYLCSVEVGTGWQAFFGQGTRLTVV.

The gene calls are TRBV19 and TRBJ1-1; possibly TRBD1 for D (6 bases). CDR3 length: 13 residues. Germline CDR1 is LNHDA and CDR2 is SQIVND (reference sequence). V lost 5 bases to trimming and J lost 5 bases, with 12 bases between them. This chain's CDR3 is CASSRGAYTEAFF. CDR3 coding DNA: TGTGCCAGTAGTCGGGGGGCGTATACTGAAGCTTTCTTT.

The chain carries TRBV30 and TRBJ1-1; a possible D gene is TRBD1 (5 bases). The CDR3 spans 13 residues. Trimming took 3 bases from V and 1 from J, leaving 9 bases between them. Germline loops: CDR1 GTSNPN, CDR2 SVGIG (reference sequence). CDR3 loop: CAWRGQQNTEAFF. The CDR3 nucleotides read TGTGCCTGGAGAGGACAACAGAACACTGAAGCTTTCTTT.

In this sample, this clone turned up once. V and J are TRBV2 and TRBJ2-7; 11 positions agree with TRBD1. Germline CDR1 and CDR2: SNHLY and FYNNEI. The CDR3 contains 16 residues. V lost 4 bases and J lost 4; bases outside the gene matches: 9. This chain's CDR3 is CASSARDRGLGYEQYV. For the CDR3, the DNA is TGTGCCAGCAGTGCAAGGGACAGGGGGTTGGGGTACGAGCAGTACGTC.